In this sample, the clone carrying this T cell receptor (beta chain) turned up a few times. Each CDR3 protein gets one entry after TCRdb re-called the RT-PCR reads with MiXCR. The sample holds about 680,000 distinct CDR3 sequences, approximately 15% seen once. J lost 1 base, V lost 8 bases, and 7 bases had no gene match. The CDR3 extends over 15 amino acids. Per the germline V gene, CDR1 is LGHDT and CDR2 is YNNKEL (reference sequence). The sequence was obtained from a female donor in good health, serving as a healthy control. Sequenced material: memory CD4+ T cells from blood. This chain links TRBV3-1 with TRBJ2-7; 11 nucleotides align to TRBD2. CDR3 residues: CASAHTSGGSYEQYF. Here the CDR3 DNA reads TGTGCCAGCGCCCATACTAGCGGGGGATCCTACGAGCAGTACTTC.